These 21 T cell receptor beta chains were sequenced from one sample in a study of blood T cell repertoires in COVID-19. Clones were sequenced by immunoSEQ multiplex PCR, and TCRdb holds only the in-frame ones, with some missing. The table includes 130,000 to 150,000 clones, over 70% detected once. The sequenced sample consisted of peripheral blood. The receptors derive from a woman aged 50 to 60 with acute or convalescent COVID-19.

The chain is built from TRBV9 and TRBJ2-5; TRBD2 matches at 12 bases. V lost 0 bases to trimming and J lost 3 bases; unmatched junction nucleotides: 6. This CDR3 contains 17 residues. The V gene's germline CDR1 is SGDLS and CDR2 YYNGEE. The CDR3 reads CASSVGPSGRAEETQYF. CDR3 sequence (DNA): TGTGCCAGCAGCGTAGGGCCTAGCGGGAGGGCCGAAGAGACCCAGTACTTC.

CDR3 loop: CASSIDVYANTGELFF. The CDR3 coding sequence is TGTGCCAGTAGTATAGACGTCTACGCGAACACCGGGGAGCTGTTTTTT. The chain couples TRBV19 to TRBJ2-2; D not certain. This CDR3 has 16 amino acids. Trimming left V 0 bases short and J 0 bases short, with 8 bases between. In germline, CDR1 is LNHDA, CDR2 SQIVND (reference sequence).

V and J are TRBV6-5 and TRBJ1-6; 7 bases align to TRBD1. Germline V gene data show CDR1 as MNHEY and CDR2 as SVGAGI. The junction had 7 bases not matched to a gene; V was cut back by 0 bases and J by 8 bases. The CDR3 is 16 residues long. Here the CDR3 reads CASSYSHRGGYSPLHF. The CDR3 bases are TGTGCCAGCAGTTACTCGCACAGGGGCGGGTATTCACCCCTCCACTTT.

The rearrangement joins TRBV6-2 or TRBV6-3 to TRBJ2-1, with D maybe TRBD2 (7 bases). Germline loops: CDR1 MNHEY, CDR2 SVGEGT. This CDR3 spans 15 amino acids. The V end was cut by 4 bases, the J end by 1 base, with 11 bases between. CDR3 sequence reads: CASSWGGRSYNEQFF. The CDR3 coding sequence is TGTGCCAGCAGTTGGGGGGGGCGATCCTACAATGAGCAGTTCTTC.

The chain is built from TRBV6-5 and TRBJ2-5; the D gene is possibly TRBD1 (6 bases). This CDR3 spans 15 amino acids. Germline values: CDR1 MNHEY, CDR2 SVGAGI. V was clipped by 1 base and J by 4 bases, with 13 bases between them. CDR3 in amino acids: CASSYLGQGLETQYF. The DNA of the CDR3 is TGTGCCAGCAGTTACTTAGGGCAGGGGTTAGAGACCCAGTACTTC.

The rearrangement joins TRBV28 to TRBJ2-1; 13 bases are a match to TRBD2. This CDR3 is 17 amino acids long. CDR1 is MDHEN and CDR2 is SYDVKM in the germline V gene. Germline trimming cut 7 bases from V and 4 bases from J; bases unmatched to any gene: 10. The CDR3 nucleotides read TGTGCCAGCACTACTAGCGGGGGGGGATATTCTTACAATGAGCAGTTCTTC. It is translated as CASTTSGGGYSYNEQFF.

The V call is TRBV5-4, the J call TRBJ1-3; D unclear. Trimming took 4 bases from V and 4 from J, leaving 12 bases between them. CDR1 is SGHNT and CDR2 is YYREEE in the germline V gene (reference sequence). The CDR3 spans 14 residues. DNA of the CDR3: TGTGCCAGCAGCCCCGGAGGATCCGGAAACACCATATATTTT. It encodes CASSPGGSGNTIYF.

The chain recombines TRBV11-2 with TRBJ2-5; TRBD2 matches at 7 bases. Trimming at V came to 3 bases and at J to 1 base, leaving 2 bases not matched to a gene. This CDR3 contains 14 residues. The germline V gene has CDR1 SGHAT and CDR2 FQNNGV. DNA for the CDR3: TGTGCCAGCAGCTTCGGGGGGTCCCAAGAGACCCAGTACTTC. Encoded protein: CASSFGGSQETQYF.

The chain carries TRBV5-1 and TRBJ2-3; D is unclear. The CDR3 contains 16 residues. V shed 0 bases and J shed 0 bases, with 11 bases lying between them. Germline lookup yields CDR1 SGHRS and CDR2 YFSETQ. The CDR3 loop is CASSLAEAFSTDTQYF. The CDR3 DNA reads TGCGCCAGCAGCTTGGCCGAAGCGTTTAGCACAGATACGCAGTATTTT.

The rearrangement uses TRBV2 and TRBJ1-2; D not certain. This CDR3 has 14 residues. Germline assignment: CDR1 SNHLY and CDR2 FYNNEI. Trimming pared 4 bases from V and 4 bases from J, leaving 13 bases between. CDR3 DNA: TGTGCCAGCAGTGGCGAGGAGGGTAGCTATGGCTACACCTTC. Its translation: CASSGEEGSYGYTF. Full variable domain (outside the CDR3, taken from reference TRBV2 and TRBJ1-2): EPEVTQTPSHQVTQMGQEVILRCVPISNHLYFYWYRQILGQKVEFLVSFYNNEISEKSEIFDDQFSVERPDGSNFTLKIRSTKLEDSAMYFCASSGEEGSYGYTFGSGTRLTVV.

The rearrangement joins TRBV19 to TRBJ1-1, with D unclear. The CDR3 length is 14 residues. V was clipped by 5 bases and J by 1 base, with 11 bases between them. Germline V gives CDR1 LNHDA, CDR2 SQIVND (reference sequence). This chain's CDR3 is CASSVSRENTEAFF. The CDR3 nucleotides read TGTGCCAGTAGTGTCTCCCGGGAGAACACTGAAGCTTTCTTT. Full variable domain (missing parts from reference TRBV19 and TRBJ1-1): DGGITQSPKYLFRKEGQNVTLSCEQNLNHDAMYWYRQDPGQGLRLIYYSQIVNDFQKGDIAEGYSVSREKKESFPLTVTSAQKNPTAFYLCASSVSRENTEAFFGQGTRLTVV.

The chain has TRBV27 and TRBJ1-2, with 9 bases matching TRBD1. Germline CDR1 is MNHEY and CDR2 is SMNVEV (reference sequence). The CDR3 is 14 residues long. The V and J ends lost 6 bases and 4 bases, in that order; junction bases with no gene match: 6. CDR3 residues: CASRPGQGFYGYTF. The DNA for the CDR3 is TGTGCCAGCAGACCGGGACAGGGTTTCTATGGCTACACCTTC.

The chain combines TRBV30 with TRBJ2-7; 8 positions agree with TRBD2. The germline gives CDR1 GTSNPN, CDR2 SVGIG (reference sequence). CDR3 length: 13 residues. The J segment lost 2 bases and the V segment lost 3 bases, leaving 3 bases of the junction unmatched. The CDR3 spells CAWRVGGAYEQYF. As DNA, the CDR3 is TGTGCCTGGAGGGTCGGGGGGGCCTACGAGCAGTACTTC.

The chain combines TRBV2 with TRBJ1-6; TRBD1 matches 10 bases. The CDR3 is made up of 15 amino acids. Looked up from germline, CDR1 is SNHLY and CDR2 is FYNNEI. V lost 6 bases and J lost 5; bases outside the gene matches: 4. The CDR3 is CASRDRGPDNSPLHF. The CDR3 bases are TGTGCCAGCAGAGACAGGGGGCCGGATAATTCACCCCTCCACTTT.

The rearrangement joins TRBV20-1 to TRBJ2-7, with TRBD1 matching over 9 bases. Looked up from germline, CDR1 is DFQATT and CDR2 is SNEGSKA (reference sequence). This CDR3 is 11 amino acids long. V lost 2 bases and J lost 9; bases outside the gene matches: 2. The CDR3 is CSARLDRGQYF. CDR3 nucleotides: TGCAGTGCTAGACTGGACAGGGGGCAGTACTTC.

The rearrangement joins TRBV4-2 to TRBJ1-1; a possible D gene is TRBD1 (6 bases). The V gene's germline CDR1 is LGHNA and CDR2 YNFKEQ. V lost 0 bases and J lost 1, with 15 bases in between. The CDR3 consists of 17 residues. The CDR3 here is CASSQELPGAGNTEAFF. CDR3 coding DNA: TGTGCCAGCAGCCAAGAGTTGCCAGGGGCCGGGAACACTGAAGCTTTCTTT.

The chain combines TRBV15 with TRBJ2-1; TRBD1 matches 7 bases. Germline V gene lookup returns CDR1 LNHNV and CDR2 YYDKDF (reference sequence). The length of the CDR3 is 13 residues. With 6 bases clipped from V and 7 bases from J, the junction kept 6 bases outside the gene matches. As DNA, the CDR3 is TGTGCCACCAGAGGACAGGCAAGGAATGAGCAGTTCTTC. Amino acid sequence: CATRGQARNEQFF.

This chain joins TRBV28 and TRBJ1-2; D is possibly TRBD1 (5 bases). The CDR3 runs to 13 residues. V lost 5 bases, J lost 2 bases, and 9 bases lay in between. Germline V gene data show CDR1 as MDHEN and CDR2 as SYDVKM. For the CDR3, the DNA is TGTGCCAGCAGTGCGGACATGAACTATGGCTACACCTTC. Its protein product is CASSADMNYGYTF.

The CDR3, as DNA: TGCAGTGCTAGTCCTTCGATCGGGAAGGAGCAGTTCTTC. Translation: CSASPSIGKEQFF. The chain couples TRBV20-1 to TRBJ2-1; D perhaps matches TRBD2 (5 bases). The CDR3 covers 13 residues. Per the germline V gene, CDR1 is DFQATT and CDR2 is SNEGSKA (reference sequence). V shed 3 bases and J shed 10 bases, with 16 bases lying between them.

The chain carries TRBV18 and TRBJ2-5; TRBD2 is a possible D gene (5 bases). This CDR3 contains 13 residues. Germline V CDR1 and CDR2: KGHSH, LQKENI. V was cut by 4 bases and J by 2 bases, with 8 bases left in between. The CDR3 protein is CASSQTSQETQYF. The CDR3 DNA follows: TGTGCCAGCTCACAAACTAGTCAAGAGACCCAGTACTTC.

This chain connects TRBV18 to TRBJ1-5; no definite D call. The CDR3 spans 12 residues. The ends were cut back, 7 bases at V and 9 bases at J, with 13 bases in the middle. Germline values: CDR1 KGHSH, CDR2 LQKENI. CDR3 in DNA: TGTGCCAGCTTTTCACCTCCGGGGCCCCAGCATTTT. This codes for CASFSPPGPQHF.